This T cell receptor (beta chain) was recorded in a study of blood T cell repertoires in COVID-19. Study at large: Samples of COVID-19 (acute and convalescent) were obtained from the United States, Italy and Spain. T cells, B-cell-depleted T cells, or PBMCs supplied cDNA or gDNA.

Here immunoSEQ multiplex PCR was the method, and the copy in TCRdb shows in-frame clones only, minus some. This sample has a few hundred thousand clones, with around 86% found just once. Trimming removed 5 bases from V and 9 bases from J; junction bases left unmatched: 6. The CDR3 totals 13 residues. Those enrolled, adults aged roughly 18 to 89 years, came from roughly 22 US areas. Participants had their cohort set by participant-reported clinical history. Sequenced material: PBMCs or T cells enriched from blood (not recorded which). The V gene is TRBV12-3 or TRBV12-4, the J gene TRBJ1-5, with 8 bases matching TRBD1. The TCR sequence derives from a woman aged 45-65 years who had recovered from COVID-19. The DNA for the CDR3 is TGTGCCAGCAGTCCGGACAGGGCCCTGCCCCAGCATTTT. This encodes CASSPDRALPQHF.